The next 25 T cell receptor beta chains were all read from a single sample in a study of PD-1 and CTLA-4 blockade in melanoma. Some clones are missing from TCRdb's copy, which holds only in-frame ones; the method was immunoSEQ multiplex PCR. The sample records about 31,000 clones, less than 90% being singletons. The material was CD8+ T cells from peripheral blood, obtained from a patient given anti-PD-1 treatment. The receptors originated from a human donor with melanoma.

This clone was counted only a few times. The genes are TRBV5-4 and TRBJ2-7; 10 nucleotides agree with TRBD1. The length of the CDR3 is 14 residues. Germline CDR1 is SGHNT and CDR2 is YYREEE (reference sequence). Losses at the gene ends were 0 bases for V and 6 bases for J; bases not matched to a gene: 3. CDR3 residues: CASSLGGDRGEQYF. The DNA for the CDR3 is TGTGCCAGCAGCTTGGGAGGGGACAGGGGCGAGCAGTACTTC.

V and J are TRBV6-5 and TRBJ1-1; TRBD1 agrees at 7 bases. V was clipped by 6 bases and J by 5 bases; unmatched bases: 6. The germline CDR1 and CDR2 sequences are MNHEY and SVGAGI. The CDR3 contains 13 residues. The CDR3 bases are TGTGCCAGCAGCCGACAGGGTTCTACTGAAGCTTTCTTT. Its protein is CASSRQGSTEAFF.

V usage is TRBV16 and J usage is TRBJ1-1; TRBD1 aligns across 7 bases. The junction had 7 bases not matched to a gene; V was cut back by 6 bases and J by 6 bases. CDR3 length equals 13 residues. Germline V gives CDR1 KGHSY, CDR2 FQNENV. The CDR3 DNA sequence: TGTGCCAGCAGTCTCCTAGGGACAGCTGAAGCTTTCTTT. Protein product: CASSLLGTAEAFF. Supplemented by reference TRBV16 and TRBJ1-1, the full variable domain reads GEEVAQTPKHLVRGEGQKAKLYCAPIKGHSYVFWYQQVLKNEFKFLISFQNENVFDETGMPKERFSAKCLPNSPCSLEIQATKLEDSAVYFCASSLLGTAEAFFGQGTRLTVV.

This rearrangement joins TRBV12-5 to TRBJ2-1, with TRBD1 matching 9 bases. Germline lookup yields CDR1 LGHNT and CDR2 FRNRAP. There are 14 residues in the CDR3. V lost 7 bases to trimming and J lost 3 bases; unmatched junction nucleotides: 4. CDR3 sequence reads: CASVAGQGYNEQFF. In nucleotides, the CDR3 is TGTGCTAGTGTTGCGGGACAGGGCTACAATGAGCAGTTCTTC.

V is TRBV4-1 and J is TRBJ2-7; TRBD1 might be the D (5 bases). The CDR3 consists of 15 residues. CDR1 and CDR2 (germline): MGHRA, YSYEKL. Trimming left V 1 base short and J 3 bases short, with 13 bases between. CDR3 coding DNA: TGCGCCAGCAGCCAAGGTGACCAAGGGGACTACGAGCAGTACTTC. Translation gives CASSQGDQGDYEQYF.

The CDR3 loop is CASSLLNSPLHF. As DNA, the CDR3 is TGTGCCAGCAGCCTCTTGAACTCACCCCTCCACTTT. The J gene is TRBJ1-6, the V gene TRBV5-6; no reliable D call. CDR3 length equals 12 residues. V lost 4 bases, J lost 10 bases, and 9 bases lay in between. Germline V gene lookup returns CDR1 SGHDT and CDR2 YYEEEE.

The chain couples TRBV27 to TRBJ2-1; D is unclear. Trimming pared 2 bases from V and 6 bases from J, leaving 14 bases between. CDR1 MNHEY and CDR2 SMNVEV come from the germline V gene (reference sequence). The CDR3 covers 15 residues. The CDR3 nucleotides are TGTGCCAGCAGTTTAGGTCACCCCCGAGCCAATGAGCAGTTCTTC. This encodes CASSLGHPRANEQFF.

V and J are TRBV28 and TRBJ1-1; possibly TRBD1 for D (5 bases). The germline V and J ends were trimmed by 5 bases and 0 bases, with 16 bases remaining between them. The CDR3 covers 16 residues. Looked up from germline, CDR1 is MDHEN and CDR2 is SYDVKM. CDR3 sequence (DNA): TGTGCCAGCAGTCTCTCCACCCGGACATTGAACACTGAAGCTTTCTTT. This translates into CASSLSTRTLNTEAFF.

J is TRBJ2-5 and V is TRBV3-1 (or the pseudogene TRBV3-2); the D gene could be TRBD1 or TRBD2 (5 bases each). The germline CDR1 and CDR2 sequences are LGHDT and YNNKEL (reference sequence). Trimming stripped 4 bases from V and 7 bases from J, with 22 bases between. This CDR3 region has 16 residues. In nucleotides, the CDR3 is TGTGCCAGCAGCCGACCGAAGAGTGGGGGACCCGGGACCCAGTACTTC. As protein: CASSRPKSGGPGTQYF.

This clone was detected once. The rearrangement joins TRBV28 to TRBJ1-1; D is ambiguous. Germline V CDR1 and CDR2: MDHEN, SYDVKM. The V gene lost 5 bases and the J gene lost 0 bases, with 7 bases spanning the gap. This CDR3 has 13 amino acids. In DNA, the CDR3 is TGTGCCAGCAGTCCCCGTTTGAACACTGAAGCTTTCTTT. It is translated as CASSPRLNTEAFF.

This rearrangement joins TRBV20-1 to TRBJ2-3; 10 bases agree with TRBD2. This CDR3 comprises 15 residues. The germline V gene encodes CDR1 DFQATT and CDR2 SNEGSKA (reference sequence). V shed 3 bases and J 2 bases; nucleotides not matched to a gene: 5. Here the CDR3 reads CSASGTSGDTDTQYF. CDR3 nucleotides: TGCAGTGCTAGTGGAACTAGCGGGGACACAGATACGCAGTATTTT.

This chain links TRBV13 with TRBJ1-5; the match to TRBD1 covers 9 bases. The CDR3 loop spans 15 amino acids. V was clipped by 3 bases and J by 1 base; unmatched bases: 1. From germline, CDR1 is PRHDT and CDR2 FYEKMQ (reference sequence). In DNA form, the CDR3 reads TGTGCCAGCAGCTTCGGGACAGGGAGCAATCAGCCCCAGCATTTT. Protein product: CASSFGTGSNQPQHF.

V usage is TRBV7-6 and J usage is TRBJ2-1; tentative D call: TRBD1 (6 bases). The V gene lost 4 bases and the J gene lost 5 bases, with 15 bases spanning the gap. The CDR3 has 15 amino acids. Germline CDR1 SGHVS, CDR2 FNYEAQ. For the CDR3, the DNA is TGTGCCAGCAGCTCCAGGGGCGTTGGCGACAATGAGCAGTTCTTC. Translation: CASSSRGVGDNEQFF.

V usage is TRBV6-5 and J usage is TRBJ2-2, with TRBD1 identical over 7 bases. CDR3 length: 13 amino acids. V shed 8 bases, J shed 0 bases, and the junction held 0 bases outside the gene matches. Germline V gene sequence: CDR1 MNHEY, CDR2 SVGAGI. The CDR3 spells CASGTANTGELFF. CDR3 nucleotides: TGTGCCAGCGGGACAGCGAACACCGGGGAGCTGTTTTTT.

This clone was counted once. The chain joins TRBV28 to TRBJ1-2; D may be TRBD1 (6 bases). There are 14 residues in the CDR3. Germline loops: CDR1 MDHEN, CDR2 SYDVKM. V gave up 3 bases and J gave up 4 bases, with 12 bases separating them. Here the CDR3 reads CASSLSDSPYGYTF. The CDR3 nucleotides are TGTGCCAGCAGTTTGTCGGACAGCCCCTATGGCTACACCTTC.

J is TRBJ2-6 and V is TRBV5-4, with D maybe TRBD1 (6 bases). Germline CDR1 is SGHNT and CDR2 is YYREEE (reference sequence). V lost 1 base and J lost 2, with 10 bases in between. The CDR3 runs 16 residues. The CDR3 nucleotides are TGTGCCAGCAGCTTGCCGGACAGTACTGGGGCCAACGTCCTGACTTTC. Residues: CASSLPDSTGANVLTF.

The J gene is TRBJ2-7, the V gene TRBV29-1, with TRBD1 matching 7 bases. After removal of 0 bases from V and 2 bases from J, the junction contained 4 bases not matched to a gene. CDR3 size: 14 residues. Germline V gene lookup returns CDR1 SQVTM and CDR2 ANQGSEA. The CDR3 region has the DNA TGCAGCGTTGAAGATGGGGACAGTACCTACGAGCAGTACTTC. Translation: CSVEDGDSTYEQYF.

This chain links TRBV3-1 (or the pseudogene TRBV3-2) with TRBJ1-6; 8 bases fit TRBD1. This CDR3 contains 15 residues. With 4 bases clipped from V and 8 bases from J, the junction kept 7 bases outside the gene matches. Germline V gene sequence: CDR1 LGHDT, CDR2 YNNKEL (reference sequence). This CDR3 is CASSRTGQGYSPLHF. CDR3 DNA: TGTGCCAGCAGCCGTACCGGACAGGGATATTCACCCCTCCACTTT.

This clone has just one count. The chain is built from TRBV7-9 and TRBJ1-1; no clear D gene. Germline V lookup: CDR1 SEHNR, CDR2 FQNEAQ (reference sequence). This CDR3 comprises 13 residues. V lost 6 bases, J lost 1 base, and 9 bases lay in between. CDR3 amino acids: CASRSDPNTEAFF. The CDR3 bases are TGTGCCAGCAGGAGCGACCCGAACACTGAAGCTTTCTTT.

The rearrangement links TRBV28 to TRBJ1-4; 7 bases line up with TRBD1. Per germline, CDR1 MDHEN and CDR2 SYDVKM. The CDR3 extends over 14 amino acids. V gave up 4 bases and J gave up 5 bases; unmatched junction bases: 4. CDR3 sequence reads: CASSWEQGNEKLFF. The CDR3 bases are TGTGCCAGCAGTTGGGAACAGGGGAATGAAAAACTGTTTTTT.

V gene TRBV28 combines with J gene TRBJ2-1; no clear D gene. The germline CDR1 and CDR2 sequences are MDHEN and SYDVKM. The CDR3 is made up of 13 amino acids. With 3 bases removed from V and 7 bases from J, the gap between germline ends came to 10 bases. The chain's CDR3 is CASSFWDGNEQFF. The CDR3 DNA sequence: TGTGCCAGCAGTTTTTGGGATGGGAATGAGCAGTTCTTC.

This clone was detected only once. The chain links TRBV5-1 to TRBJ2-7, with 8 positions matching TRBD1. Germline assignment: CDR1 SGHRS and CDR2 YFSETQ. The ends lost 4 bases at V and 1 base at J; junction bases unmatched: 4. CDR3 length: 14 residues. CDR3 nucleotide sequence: TGCGCCAGCAGCCTCCGGGACAGGTCCTACGAGCAGTACTTC. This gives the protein CASSLRDRSYEQYF.

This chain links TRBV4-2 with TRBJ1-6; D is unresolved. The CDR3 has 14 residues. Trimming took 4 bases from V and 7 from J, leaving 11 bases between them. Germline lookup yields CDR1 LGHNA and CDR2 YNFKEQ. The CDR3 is CASSPGRENSPLHF. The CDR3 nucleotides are TGTGCCAGCAGCCCCGGGAGGGAGAATTCACCCCTCCACTTT.

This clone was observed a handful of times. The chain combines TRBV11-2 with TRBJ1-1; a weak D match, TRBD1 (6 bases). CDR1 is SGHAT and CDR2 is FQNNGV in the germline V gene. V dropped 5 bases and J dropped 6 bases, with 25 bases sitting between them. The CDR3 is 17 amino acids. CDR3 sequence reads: CASSPTLWGPSNPEAFF. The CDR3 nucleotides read TGTGCCAGCAGCCCTACCCTCTGGGGGCCATCTAACCCTGAAGCTTTCTTT.

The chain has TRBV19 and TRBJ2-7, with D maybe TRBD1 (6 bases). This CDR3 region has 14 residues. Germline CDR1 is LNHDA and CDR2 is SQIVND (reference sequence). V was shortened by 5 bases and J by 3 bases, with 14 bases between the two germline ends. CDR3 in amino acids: CASSSTGHLYEQYF. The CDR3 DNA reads TGTGCCAGTAGTTCGACGGGACACCTCTACGAGCAGTACTTC.